Below are 8 T cell receptor beta chains sequenced from a single sample in a study of blood T cells in healthy people across ages. Combining a sample-barcoded 5' primer with a J-beta primer mix, a second PCR ran for roughly 7 to 12 cycles. TCRdb used MiXCR to reprocess the 5' RACE reads, holding one entry per CDR3 protein. Found here are roughly 1,700,000 distinct CDR3 sequences, 28% of them singletons; the top ten hold 6.5% to 8.5%. Specimen: blood. The receptors derive from a woman aged 25 to 45 in good health.

The chain couples TRBV29-1 to TRBJ2-1; 8 positions match TRBD2. The DNA end is more similar to TRBJ2-7, so the J call may be wrong. Germline values: CDR1 SQVTM, CDR2 ANQGSEA. There are 13 residues in the CDR3. Written as DNA, the CDR3 is TGCAGCTCGGATAGCGGGACCTACAATGAGCAGTACTTC. As protein: CSSDSGTYNEQYF.

The chain employs TRBV9 and TRBJ1-1; D gene ambiguous. The CDR3 covers 15 residues. Germline V lookup: CDR1 SGDLS, CDR2 YYNGEE. V gave up 0 bases and J gave up 2 bases, with 11 bases separating them. CDR3 sequence: CASSVEGYQNTEAFF. CDR3 nucleotides: TGTGCCAGCAGCGTAGAAGGCTACCAAAACACTGAAGCTTTCTTT.

V gene TRBV3-1 combines with J gene TRBJ2-1; TRBD2 matches at 8 bases. This CDR3 spans 12 amino acids. Per germline, CDR1 LGHDT and CDR2 YNNKEL (reference sequence). With 7 bases clipped from V and 11 bases from J, the junction kept 7 bases outside the gene matches. The CDR3 bases are TGTGCCAGCACGGCTAGCGGGCTCCAGCAGTTCTTC. It is translated as CASTASGLQQFF.

Remarks on this clonotype: A junction boundary mismatches the germline segment, possibly from a read error. The DNA for the CDR3 is TGTGCCGGCAGCGAAGGGGATGTGACTCTCGAGCAGTACTTC. Residues: CAGSEGDVTLEQYF. The rearrangement links TRBV3-1 to TRBJ2-7, with D possibly TRBD1 on 5 matching bases. The germline gives CDR1 LGHDT, CDR2 YNNKEL (reference sequence). The CDR3 consists of 14 residues.

This clonotype showed up just a few times. The rearrangement uses TRBV20-1 and TRBJ2-2; no clear D gene. V lost 6 bases and J lost 1, with 12 bases in between. CDR1 is DFQATT, CDR2 SNEGSKA, per germline (reference sequence). CDR3 size: 14 residues. CDR3 sequence reads: CSAQTQQNTGELFF. As DNA, the CDR3 is TGCAGTGCCCAAACGCAGCAGAACACCGGGGAGCTGTTTTTT.

The rearrangement links TRBV9 to TRBJ1-1; D ambiguous. CDR1 and CDR2 from the germline V gene are SGDLS and YYNGEE. V lost 0 bases to trimming and J lost 3 bases, with 3 bases between them. The CDR3 consists of 12 residues. CDR3 bases: TGTGCCAGCAGCGTAGTAGACACTGAAGCTTTCTTT. As protein: CASSVVDTEAFF.

This clonotype was seen many times. The CDR3 DNA reads as TGTGCCAGCAGCCTAGACAGGGTCAGCTCCTACGAGCAGTACTTC. It encodes CASSLDRVSSYEQYF. V is TRBV7-2 and J is TRBJ2-7, with TRBD1 identical over 7 bases. Germline V gives CDR1 SGHTA, CDR2 FQGNSA. The ends lost 5 bases at V and 0 bases at J; junction bases unmatched: 7. The CDR3 is 15 residues long.

In this sample, this clonotype turned up many times. CDR3 coding DNA: TGTGCCAGCAGCTTAGGGCAGACAGGGACCGAGTATTTT. Protein sequence: CASSLGQTGTEYF. The chain joins TRBV7-9 to TRBJ2-3, with 7 nucleotides matching TRBD1. Trimming at V came to 1 base and at J to 13 bases, leaving 8 bases not matched to a gene. Germline V gives CDR1 SEHNR, CDR2 FQNEAQ (reference sequence). The CDR3 loop spans 13 amino acids.